These 29 T cell receptor beta chains share one sample of origin, sequenced in a study of T cells in localized non-small cell lung cancer. Profiling relied on immunoSEQ multiplex PCR, and the TCRdb table lists in-frame clones only, not all of them. The repertoire has about 11,000 clones, 82% of them found once; the top ten carry about 20%. Sequenced material: peripheral blood mononuclear cells, taken before any cancer treatment. These receptors were collected from a female donor older than 55 with stage II lung adenocarcinoma.

The chain employs TRBV19 and TRBJ2-2; possible D gene TRBD1, 5 bases. Germline loops: CDR1 LNHDA, CDR2 SQIVND (reference sequence). This CDR3 has 16 residues. Trimming cost V 3 bases and J 6 bases, with 17 bases left between them. In nucleotides, the CDR3 is TGTGCCAGTAGTATCCGGTGGGCAGGGCTGGCCGGGGAGCTGTTTTTT. As protein: CASSIRWAGLAGELFF.

The V gene is TRBV6-5, the J gene TRBJ2-7; D possibly matches TRBD1 or TRBD2 (5 bases each). Deletions cut 6 bases from V and 3 bases from J, with 9 bases between. Per germline, CDR1 MNHEY and CDR2 SVGAGI. The CDR3 extends over 12 amino acids. DNA of the CDR3: TGTGCCAGCAGGGGGGAGAGCTACGAGCAGTACTTC. As protein: CASRGESYEQYF.

The V call is TRBV5-6, the J call TRBJ1-2; possibly TRBD1 for D (5 bases). This CDR3 comprises 17 residues. Looked up from germline, CDR1 is SGHDT and CDR2 is YYEEEE. V lost 0 bases and J lost 1, with 16 bases in between. CDR3 amino acids: CASSLGQLHLYNYGYTF. DNA of the CDR3: TGTGCCAGCAGCTTGGGACAGCTCCACCTCTATAACTATGGCTACACCTTC.

V usage is TRBV7-2 and J usage is TRBJ2-4; D is perhaps TRBD2 (5 bases). The CDR3 extends over 12 amino acids. Trimming stripped 5 bases from V and 6 bases from J, with 8 bases between. Germline CDR1 is SGHTA and CDR2 is FQGNSA. CDR3 nucleotides: TGTGCCAGCAGCCCCGAGGGAAACATTCAGTACTTC. This encodes CASSPEGNIQYF.

This sequence joins TRBV29-1 and TRBJ2-5, with 7 bases fitting TRBD1. The CDR3 spans 13 residues. The germline gives CDR1 SQVTM, CDR2 ANQGSEA. V shed 3 bases, J shed 4 bases, and the junction held 5 bases outside the gene matches. CDR3: CSVDQTGLETQYF. The CDR3 DNA reads as TGCAGCGTTGACCAGACAGGGCTAGAGACCCAGTACTTC. The variable domain in full, completed from reference TRBV29-1 and TRBJ2-5, reads SAVISQKPSRDICQRGTSLTIQCQVDSQVTMMFWYRQQPGQSLTLIATANQGSEATYESGFVIDKFPISRPNLTFSTLTVSNMSPEDSSIYLCSVDQTGLETQYFGPGTRLLVL.

This clone was observed once. This chain uses TRBV4-2 with TRBJ2-1, with 15 bases identical to TRBD2. The V gene end was trimmed by 4 bases and the J gene end by 6 bases; junction bases not matched to a gene: 1. Germline-derived CDR1 and CDR2 are LGHNA and YNFKEQ. The CDR3 spans 15 residues. This chain's CDR3 is CASSLGLAGGNEQFF. CDR3 nucleotides: TGTGCCAGCAGCCTGGGACTAGCGGGAGGCAATGAGCAGTTCTTC.

This clone showed up just once. V is TRBV28 and J is TRBJ1-2; TRBD1 matches at 8 bases. Germline values: CDR1 MDHEN, CDR2 SYDVKM. This CDR3 has 13 residues. V shed 6 bases, J shed 8 bases, and the junction held 8 bases outside the gene matches. CDR3 nucleotide sequence: TGTGCCAGCAGACCAGGGGGCGCGGGAGGCTACACCTTC. Its translation is CASRPGGAGGYTF.

This clone has a handful of counts. The V and J genes are TRBV6-6 and TRBJ2-7, with D hard to call. The V gene lost 6 bases and the J gene lost 3 bases, with 3 bases spanning the gap. This CDR3 is 10 amino acids long. Germline CDR1 MNHNY, CDR2 SVGAGI (reference sequence). CDR3 DNA: TGTGCCAGCAGAAACTACGAGCAGTACTTC. This translates into CASRNYEQYF.

This chain connects TRBV18 to TRBJ2-7, with 8 bases identical to TRBD1. Germline CDR1 KGHSH, CDR2 LQKENI. The CDR3 runs to 15 residues. V trimming: 3 bases; J trimming: 0 bases; junction bases outside the gene matches: 4. CDR3 DNA: TGTGCCAGCTCACCCACAGGGGGAAACTCCTACGAGCAGTACTTC. Residues: CASSPTGGNSYEQYF.

The V call is TRBV11-2, the J call TRBJ2-3; D not resolved. The CDR3 totals 15 residues. Germline V gives CDR1 SGHAT, CDR2 FQNNGV. With 2 bases removed from V and 6 bases from J, the gap between germline ends came to 15 bases. The CDR3 sequence is CASSLIAPPGDTQYF. CDR3 nucleotide sequence: TGTGCCAGCAGCTTAATCGCTCCACCCGGGGATACGCAGTATTTT.

The rearrangement joins TRBV6-5 to TRBJ1-2, with D possibly TRBD1 on 6 matching bases. Germline lookup yields CDR1 MNHEY and CDR2 SVGAGI. The CDR3 runs 13 residues. V lost 5 bases to trimming and J lost 2 bases, with 9 bases between them. The CDR3, as DNA: TGTGCCAGCAGTGCCGGACAGAACTATGGCTACACCTTC. Translating it yields CASSAGQNYGYTF.

The chain has TRBV6-6 and TRBJ2-7; D is uncertain. This CDR3 comprises 13 residues. Germline CDR1 is MNHNY and CDR2 is SVGAGI (reference sequence). V dropped 4 bases and J dropped 2 bases, with 9 bases sitting between them. CDR3 loop: CASSFARAYEQYF. The CDR3 DNA follows: TGTGCCAGCAGTTTCGCTAGAGCCTACGAGCAGTACTTC.

This rearrangement joins TRBV5-1 to TRBJ1-1, with no clear D. The V gene lost 7 bases and the J gene lost 1 base, with 8 bases spanning the gap. The CDR3 consists of 12 residues. Germline assignment: CDR1 SGHRS and CDR2 YFSETQ. This CDR3 is CASGPTNTEAFF. CDR3 in DNA: TGCGCCAGCGGCCCAACGAACACTGAAGCTTTCTTT.

The chain links TRBV18 to TRBJ2-3; 9 positions match TRBD1. V lost 0 bases, J lost 2 bases, and 3 bases stayed unmatched. This CDR3 has 16 amino acids. Germline CDR1 is KGHSH and CDR2 is LQKENI. CDR3 bases: TGTGCCAGCTCACCACCGCGGGACAGGGTCACAGATACGCAGTATTTT. It is translated as CASSPPRDRVTDTQYF.

V and J are TRBV6-6 and TRBJ1-5; D remains ambiguous. Germline V gene data show CDR1 as MNHNY and CDR2 as SVGAGI (reference sequence). Trimming took off 0 bases at V and 4 bases at J, with 10 bases between the two ends. The CDR3 totals 15 residues. This CDR3 reads CASSYSSGGNQPQHF. CDR3 DNA sequence: TGTGCCAGCAGTTACTCGTCGGGAGGGAATCAGCCCCAGCATTTT.

This sequence joins TRBV30 and TRBJ1-1; D is ambiguous. Trimming pared 5 bases from V and 6 bases from J, leaving 10 bases between. The germline V gene has CDR1 GTSNPN and CDR2 SVGIG (reference sequence). CDR3 length: 11 amino acids. DNA for the CDR3: TGTGCCTGGTCCCCGAGGGCTGAAGCTTTCTTT. It specifies CAWSPRAEAFF.

The gene calls are TRBV20-1 and TRBJ2-7; D not certain. CDR1 DFQATT and CDR2 SNEGSKA come from the germline V gene (reference sequence). The CDR3 spans 11 residues. V gave up 2 bases and J gave up 5 bases, with 7 bases separating them. This CDR3 reads CSARLAHEQYF. CDR3 sequence (DNA): TGCAGTGCTAGACTCGCCCACGAGCAGTACTTC.

The CDR3 DNA reads as TGTGCCAGCAGTGAATACGGGACGCCTAACTATGGCTACACCTTC. Its protein is CASSEYGTPNYGYTF. The rearrangement links TRBV6-1 to TRBJ1-2, with D maybe TRBD1 (5 bases). Trimming removed 2 bases from V and 0 bases from J, with 10 bases in between. The CDR3 is 15 amino acids. Germline V lookup: CDR1 MNHNS, CDR2 SASEGT.

The sample holds one count of this clone. This chain connects TRBV7-2 to TRBJ1-4; maybe TRBD1 (5 bases). The germline V gene encodes CDR1 SGHTA and CDR2 FQGNSA. V lost 5 bases to trimming and J lost 5 bases, with 18 bases between them. The CDR3 consists of 16 residues. The CDR3 DNA reads as TGTGCCAGCAGCCCAAGATCAGGGACCTTCAATGAAAAACTGTTTTTT. The encoded protein is CASSPRSGTFNEKLFF.

The count of this clone is one. The V call is TRBV4-3, the J call TRBJ2-2; the D gene is possibly TRBD2 (5 bases). CDR3 length equals 19 residues. The germline CDR1 and CDR2 sequences are LGHNA and YSLEER. With 3 bases removed from V and 0 bases from J, the gap between germline ends came to 20 bases. The CDR3 DNA follows: TGCGCCAGCAGCCATGATCTCCGTGACGGGAATCCGAACACCGGGGAGCTGTTTTTT. The encoded protein is CASSHDLRDGNPNTGELFF.

CDR3 sequence (DNA): TGTGCCAGTAGTGCCGGCGTCCGGACCGTCCCAGATACGCAGTATTTT. Translation: CASSAGVRTVPDTQYF. The chain couples TRBV19 to TRBJ2-3; D is ambiguous. Trimming cost V 5 bases and J 4 bases, with 19 bases left between them. This CDR3 has 16 amino acids. From germline, CDR1 is LNHDA and CDR2 SQIVND (reference sequence).

The chain links TRBV30 to TRBJ1-1, with D perhaps TRBD1 (6 bases). The V gene's germline CDR1 is GTSNPN and CDR2 SVGIG (reference sequence). Trimming shortened V by 2 bases and J by 6 bases, and 19 bases separated the two germline ends. The CDR3 sequence is 15 residues long. Here the CDR3 DNA reads TGTGCCTGGAGTTTCCCGGACGGGGGGCGGGCTGAAGCTTTCTTT. It codes for CAWSFPDGGRAEAFF.

This clone was counted once. The CDR3, as DNA: TGTGCCAGCAGATCCCCGGGACACCTTCTAAACACCATATATTTT. Protein sequence: CASRSPGHLLNTIYF. The rearrangement links TRBV28 to TRBJ1-3; possibly TRBD1 for D (6 bases). V was cut by 6 bases and J by 6 bases, with 18 bases left in between. The CDR3 loop spans 15 amino acids. CDR1 and CDR2 (germline): MDHEN, SYDVKM.

The chain recombines TRBV6-1 with TRBJ2-2, with a tentative D call TRBD1 (6 bases). The CDR3 loop spans 14 amino acids. V lost 4 bases and J lost 4, with 10 bases in between. Per germline, CDR1 MNHNS and CDR2 SASEGT. CDR3 sequence: CASSGGPATGELFF. The CDR3, as DNA: TGTGCCAGCAGTGGGGGGCCGGCCACCGGGGAGCTGTTTTTT.

This clone was seen just once. The chain recombines TRBV29-1 with TRBJ2-3; D might be TRBD2 (5 bases). CDR1 SQVTM and CDR2 ANQGSEA come from the germline V gene. The CDR3 loop spans 12 amino acids. CDR3 sequence (DNA): TGCGGCGGCGGCGGGAGCACAGATACGCAGTATTTT. Amino acids: CGGGGSTDTQYF.

The chain combines TRBV15 with TRBJ2-6; D is possibly TRBD1 (6 bases). Between the trimmed V and J ends, which lost 0 bases and 1 base, there was a span of 13 bases. This CDR3 is 18 amino acids long. Per germline, CDR1 LNHNV and CDR2 YYDKDF (reference sequence). The CDR3 nucleotides read TGTGCCACCAGCAGAGATCCAGGGGTGGGATCTGGGGCCAACGTCCTGACTTTC. It translates to CATSRDPGVGSGANVLTF.

V is TRBV7-8 and J is TRBJ1-5, with 9 nucleotides matching TRBD1. The germline gives CDR1 SGHVS, CDR2 FQNEAQ. With 6 bases clipped from V and 5 bases from J, the junction kept 8 bases outside the gene matches. The CDR3 length is 15 residues. The CDR3 spells CASRPDRGRHQPQHF. CDR3 bases: TGTGCCAGCAGGCCGGACAGGGGTAGACATCAGCCCCAGCATTTT.

This clone was seen once. The V gene is TRBV2, the J gene TRBJ1-2, with D unresolved. The CDR3 sequence is 14 residues long. Trimming pared 6 bases from V and 9 bases from J, leaving 20 bases between. Germline loops: CDR1 SNHLY, CDR2 FYNNEI. The CDR3 reads CASRGMAAGGRYTF. In DNA form, the CDR3 reads TGTGCCAGCAGGGGAATGGCCGCGGGTGGCCGCTACACCTTC.

The rearrangement uses TRBV7-8 and TRBJ2-1; tentative D call: TRBD1 (5 bases). Germline assignment: CDR1 SGHVS and CDR2 FQNEAQ. The CDR3 has 14 residues. Trimming stripped 1 base from V and 3 bases from J, with 7 bases between. The CDR3 loop is CASSLDDSYNEQFF. CDR3 sequence (DNA): TGTGCCAGCAGCTTAGATGACAGCTACAATGAGCAGTTCTTC.